This T cell receptor beta chain was sequenced in a study of T cells in tuberculosis. This CDR3 contains 15 residues. Germline assignment: CDR1 SGHTS and CDR2 YDEGEE. V shed 4 bases, J shed 2 bases, and the junction held 2 bases outside the gene matches. A word on this clone: Antigen: not known.

Clones were read by immunoSEQ multiplex PCR, and TCRdb kept only the in-frame ones, dropping some. The data hold more than 40,000 clones, with about 95% observed a single time. Study results and limitations: Smaller distances to GMM-specific TCRs suggested their expansion in active tuberculosis.

The clonotype was recovered from a donor between 10 and 29 years old with latent tuberculosis or without tuberculosis infection. Some clones in this sample may be carry-over from other donors' samples. The rearrangement links TRBV5-8 to TRBJ2-5, with 13 positions matching TRBD2. Sequenced sample: PBMCs. The CDR3 is CASSVGLAGQETQYF. In nucleotides, the CDR3 is TGTGCCAGCAGCGTGGGACTAGCGGGGCAAGAGACCCAGTACTTC. Using reference TRBV5-8 and TRBJ2-5 for the parts outside the CDR3, the full variable domain is EAGVTQSPTHLIKTRGQQATLRCSPISGHTSVYWYQQALGLGLQFLLWYDEGEERNRGNFPPRFSGRQFPNYSSELNVNALELEDSALYLCASSVGLAGQETQYFGPGTRLLVL.